The rows below give T cell receptor beta chains drawn from one sample of a study of OX40 agonist ivuxolimab in advanced cancers. Clones were read by immunoSEQ multiplex PCR, and TCRdb kept only the in-frame ones, dropping some. Seen here are 80,000 to 100,000 clones, around 88% observed once, and the top ten hold 0.4% to 0.65%. The sample consisted of CD4+ or CD8+ T cells sorted from blood, taken in a trial of the OX40 agonist ivuxolimab. Receptor source: an adult with an advanced solid tumor such as melanoma, head and neck, liver or kidney cancer. The CDR3 runs from the conserved cysteine through the conserved F or W. A D gene is named only where the DNA matches it firmly. Only part of the rows carry a size: once, few, many, or a class if the clone is expanded.

TRBJ2-7	TRBV5-8	TRBD1	NA	TGTGCCACGGGACAGAACCTCTACGAGCAGTACTTC	CATGQNLYEQYF
TRBJ1-2	TRBV18	TRBD1	NA	TGTGCCAGCTCACCGCAGCAGGGGGCGCCGGGTGGCTACACCTTC	CASSPQQGAPGGYTF
TRBJ2-1	TRBV11-2	NA	NA	TGTGCCAGCACCCCCCGGAGGACACCGAGCTCCTACAATGAGCAGTTCTTC	CASTPRRTPSSYNEQFF
TRBJ2-1	TRBV5-1	NA	NA	TGCGCCAGCAGCTTTACCTGGAATGGGGAGCAGTTCTTC	CASSFTWNGEQFF
TRBJ2-7	TRBV5-4	NA	NA	TGTGCCAGCAGCTCCAGGGACAATGGGCCTTACGAGCAGTACTTC	CASSSRDNGPYEQYF
TRBJ2-7	TRBV11-1	NA	few	TGTGCCAGCAGCTTAGTTTTCACGGGCTCCTACGAGCAGTACTTC	CASSLVFTGSYEQYF
TRBJ2-3	TRBV2	NA	NA	TGTGCCAGCAGTGCGCCCCTAGGGGGGGCCGGGGGGGATACGCAGTATTTT	CASSAPLGGAGGDTQYF
TRBJ2-7	TRBV18	NA	NA	TGTGCCAGCTCACCCGGGTGGCCCCCCTACGAGCAGTACTTC	CASSPGWPPYEQYF
TRBJ2-3	TRBV7-2	TRBD2	NA	TGTGCCAGCAGCTTAGGGGGACTAGCTACAGATACGCAGTATTTT	CASSLGGLATDTQYF
TRBJ1-1	TRBV6-5	NA	once	TGTGCCAGCAGCCTCCGACCGAGAATAGAAGCTTTCTTT	CASSLRPRIEAFF
TRBJ2-5	TRBV10-1	NA	NA	TGCGCCAGCAGTGAGTCGAGGCAGGGCCTCTCGGGGACCCAGTACTTC	CASSESRQGLSGTQYF
TRBJ1-3	TRBV18	NA	NA	TGTGCCAGCTCGCTCGGCGGATACTCTGGAAACACCATATATTTT	CASSLGGYSGNTIYF
TRBJ2-1	TRBV5-1	TRBD1	few	TGCGCCAGCAGCTCACAGGGGGCAGGCAATGAGCAGTTCTTC	CASSSQGAGNEQFF
TRBJ1-1	TRBV19	TRBD1	NA	TGTGCCAGTAGTTATCAGGGGGATGCTGAAGCTTTCTTT	CASSYQGDAEAFF
TRBJ1-1	TRBV4-1	NA	once	TGCGCCAGCAGCCAAGATACAGCCTTATACTTTATGAACACTGAAGCTTTCTTT	CASSQDTALYFMNTEAFF
TRBJ2-1	TRBV6-4	NA	NA	TGTGCCAGCAGTGCTGAACCAAACCTTGAGCAGTTCTTC	CASSAEPNLEQFF
TRBJ1-2	TRBV11-2	NA	NA	TGTGCCAGCAGCTCGCAGGGGCTCTATGGCTACACCTTC	CASSSQGLYGYTF
TRBJ2-7	TRBV9	NA	NA	TGTGCCAGCAGCGCACAACCCTCTTCCTACGAGCAGTACTTC	CASSAQPSSYEQYF
TRBJ2-1	TRBV6-6	NA	NA	TGTGCCAGCAGTCCCGAGAGCGCCTCCTACAATGAGCAGTTCTTC	CASSPESASYNEQFF
TRBJ1-4	TRBV9	NA	NA	TGTGCCAGCAGCGTCGTGGACGGCCCTAATGAAAAACTGTTTTTT	CASSVVDGPNEKLFF
TRBJ2-7	TRBV11-2	NA	NA	TGTGCCAGCAGCTTAAATCTCCACTACGAGCAGTACTTC	CASSLNLHYEQYF
TRBJ2-3	TRBV10-2	NA	NA	TGCGCCAGCAGTGGGGGGGCGGGCACAGATACGCAGTATTTT	CASSGGAGTDTQYF
TRBJ1-1	TRBV5-1	TRBD1	once	TGCGCCAGCAGCCCCGCGGGGGACAGAGACACTGAAGCTTTCTTT	CASSPAGDRDTEAFF
TRBJ1-1	TRBV7-2	NA	once	TGTGCCAGCAGCTTGTGGCAGAACACTGAAGCTTTCTTT	CASSLWQNTEAFF
TRBJ2-2	TRBV5-1	NA	NA	TGCGCCAGCAGTTTCTCACCTACGAACACCGGGGAGCTGTTTTTT	CASSFSPTNTGELFF
TRBJ1-5	TRBV5-1	NA	NA	TGCGCCAGCAGCTTGGGGGGGTCCCAAACACAGCCCCAGCATTTT	CASSLGGSQTQPQHF
TRBJ1-5	TRBV5-5	TRBD1	NA	TGTGCCAGCAGCTTGGGCACCGGGACAGCTTTTAATCAGCCCCAGCATTTT	CASSLGTGTAFNQPQHF
TRBJ2-6	TRBV11-2	NA	NA	TGTGCCAGCAGCCCGGGGAGTTCTGGGGCCAACGTCCTGACTTTC	CASSPGSSGANVLTF
TRBJ2-7	TRBV11-2	NA	NA	TGTGCCAGCAGCAGAGGACTGCAGGGCTACGAGCAGTACTTC	CASSRGLQGYEQYF
TRBJ1-2	TRBV5-4	TRBD1	NA	TGTGCCAGCAGCTCCGGGACAGGGGAAGGTTACACCTTC	CASSSGTGEGYTF
TRBJ2-7	TRBV11-2	NA	NA	TGTGCCAGCAGCTCCCAACAGGATTTCCCTTACGAGCAGTACTTC	CASSSQQDFPYEQYF
TRBJ1-1	TRBV7-9	NA	NA	TGTGCCAGCAGCCCCGAGGCAGGCACTGAAGCTTTCTTT	CASSPEAGTEAFF
TRBJ2-7	TRBV19	NA	NA	TGTGCCAGTGGAAACAGGGTTGGGGCCTACGAGCAGTACTTC	CASGNRVGAYEQYF
TRBJ2-7	TRBV7-8	NA	NA	TGTGCCAGCAGCTTACCCCACCAAGAAGCCCACGAGCAGTACTTC	CASSLPHQEAHEQYF
TRBJ1-1	TRBV2	TRBD1	once	TGTGCCAGCAGTGAATTGGACAGGGGAACCCCTGAAGCTTTCTTT	CASSELDRGTPEAFF
TRBJ2-7	TRBV9	NA	NA	TGTGCCAGCAGCGTAGACCGGGACGCCCGAGGGCGTTACGAGCAGTACTTC	CASSVDRDARGRYEQYF